This T cell receptor (beta chain) was sequenced for a study of vaccination effects on CD4 cells after COVID-19. This clone appeared a few times. Its cognate antigen is unknown. Notes on the study in general: Clones from infection and from vaccination both contracted markedly late after vaccination. Convalescent patients were few in the study, and early post-infection timepoints were absent. The study found that only 1 of 255 vaccine-induced clones from healthy vaccinees cross-reacted with common cold coronaviruses.

Under the ViraFEST assay, PBMC were stimulated with viral peptide pools so that antigen-specific CD4+ T cells expanded. Sequencing was performed afterwards. Following 10 days of culture, CD4+ T cells were isolated. According to the study, vaccine recipients showed no prior SARS-CoV-2 infection and negative nucleocapsid antibodies. Each culture well received approximately 2 million PBMC. These cells were then cultured in IMDM with around 9.6 IU/ml IL-2 and roughly 10 ug/ml peptides. Germline V gives CDR1 MDHEN, CDR2 SYDVKM. With 8 bases removed from V and 4 bases from J, the gap between germline ends came to 11 bases. The CDR3 is made up of 12 amino acids. TCRdb's table, derived via immunoSEQ multiplex PCR, lists solely in-frame clones and lacks some. Of 24,000 or so clones in the sample, around 73% were seen once.

The specimen comprised CD4+ T cells from PBMCs cultured with SARS-CoV-2 spike peptides, sampled before COVID-19 vaccination. This chain joins TRBV28 and TRBJ1-2; tentative D call: TRBD1 (6 bases). The sequence was obtained from a human donor who received a COVID-19 vaccine. The DNA for the CDR3 is TGTGCCAGCGTAGGACAGAGCTATGGCTACACCTTC. Amino acid sequence: CASVGQSYGYTF.